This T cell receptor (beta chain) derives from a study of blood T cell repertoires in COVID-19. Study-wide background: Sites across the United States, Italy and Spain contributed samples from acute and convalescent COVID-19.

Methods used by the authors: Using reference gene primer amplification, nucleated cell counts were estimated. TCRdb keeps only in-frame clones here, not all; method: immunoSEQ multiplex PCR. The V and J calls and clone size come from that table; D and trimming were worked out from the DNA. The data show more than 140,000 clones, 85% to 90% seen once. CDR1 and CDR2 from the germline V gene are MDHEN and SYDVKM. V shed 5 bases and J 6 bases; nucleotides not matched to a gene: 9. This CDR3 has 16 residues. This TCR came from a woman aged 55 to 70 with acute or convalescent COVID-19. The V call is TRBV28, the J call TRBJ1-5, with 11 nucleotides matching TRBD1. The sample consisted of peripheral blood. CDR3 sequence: CASSPTGQGAFQPQHF. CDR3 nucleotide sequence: TGTGCCAGCAGTCCAACCGGACAGGGGGCTTTTCAGCCCCAGCATTTT.